This T cell receptor beta chain originates from a study of T-cell reconstitution after alpha-beta-depleted transplantation in children. Study-level findings and limits: Surviving thymic progenitors and recipient T cells were the source of high TCRbeta diversity at day 60 in some patients.

Preparation of the TCRbeta library involved a method that used unique molecular identifiers. TCRdb called the PCR reads again in MiXCR, with one record for every CDR3 protein. The data hold 90,000 to 100,000 distinct CDR3 sequences, with around 22% observed a single time. Trimming at V came to 0 bases and at J to 7 bases, leaving 16 bases not matched to a gene. The germline CDR1 and CDR2 sequences are SGDLS and YYNGEE. This CDR3 has 18 residues. This clonotype occurred a few times. Its target is unknown. The V call is TRBV9, the J call TRBJ2-1; the match to TRBD2 covers 7 bases. This receptor was obtained from a boy aged 2-9 years with acute lymphoblastic leukemia, due to receive a stem cell transplant. The sample consisted of PBMCs, taken before TCRalphabeta/CD19-depleted stem cell transplant. In DNA form, the CDR3 reads TGTGCCAGCAGCGTAGGCGCGGGAGTTAGCCTTCTTTGGAATGAGCAGTTCTTC. This translates into CASSVGAGVSLLWNEQFF.